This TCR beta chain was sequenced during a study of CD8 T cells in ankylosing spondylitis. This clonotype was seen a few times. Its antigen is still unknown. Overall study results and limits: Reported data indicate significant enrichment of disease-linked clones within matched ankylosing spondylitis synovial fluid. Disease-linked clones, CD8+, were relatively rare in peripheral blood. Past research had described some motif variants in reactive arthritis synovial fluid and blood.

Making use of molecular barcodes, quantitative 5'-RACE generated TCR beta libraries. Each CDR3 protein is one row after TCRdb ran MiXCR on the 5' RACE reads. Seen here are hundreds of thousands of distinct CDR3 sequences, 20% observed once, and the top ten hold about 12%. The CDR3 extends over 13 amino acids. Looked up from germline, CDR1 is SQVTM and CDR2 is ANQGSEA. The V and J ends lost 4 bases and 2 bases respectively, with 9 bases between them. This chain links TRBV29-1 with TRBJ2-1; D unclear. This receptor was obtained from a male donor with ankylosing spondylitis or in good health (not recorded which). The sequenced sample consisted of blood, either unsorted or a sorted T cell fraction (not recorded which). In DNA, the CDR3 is TGCAGCGTTGTAGGGCTAGCCTACAATGAGCAGTTCTTC. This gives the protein CSVVGLAYNEQFF.